These 22 T cell receptor beta chains came from one sample sequenced in a study of T cells in Graves' hyperthyroidism and ophthalmopathy. TCR beta CDR3 sequences were amplified from RNA transcripts. With the HTBI primer set, the TCR CDR3 went through a first round of RT-PCR. TCRdb itself ran the multiplex PCR reads through MiXCR, one entry per CDR3 protein. The data show around 700,000 distinct CDR3 sequences, over 15% seen once. Source material: blood. These receptors originate from a woman aged 45-65 years with Graves' hyperthyroidism that later progressed to Graves' ophthalmopathy.

This clonotype has more than one count but fewer than ten. This chain joins TRBV6-1 and TRBJ1-2, with unresolved D. The CDR3 extends over 11 amino acids. From germline, CDR1 is MNHNS and CDR2 SASEGT. The V end lost 9 bases, the J end lost 3 bases, and 8 bases lay between the germline ends. This CDR3 is CASRRDYGYTF. DNA of the CDR3: TGTGCCAGTAGACGGGACTATGGCTACACCTTC.

There are a few counts of this clonotype. The chain has TRBV20-1 and TRBJ2-3, with TRBD1 as a possible D gene (6 bases). CDR3 length: 15 amino acids. Germline CDR1 and CDR2: DFQATT and SNEGSKA (reference sequence). V lost 6 bases and J lost 5, with 21 bases in between. The CDR3 is CSAAGTNDAGDTQYF. CDR3 DNA: TGCAGTGCAGCCGGGACAAATGATGCGGGAGATACGCAGTATTTT.

V gene TRBV7-9 combines with J gene TRBJ1-5; TRBD1 might be the D (5 bases). This CDR3 region has 15 residues. V lost 3 bases, J lost 6 bases, and 15 bases lay in between. Germline CDR1 and CDR2: SEHNR and FQNEAQ (reference sequence). The CDR3 spells CASSLGPPQGQPQHF. CDR3 nucleotides: TGTGCCAGCAGCTTGGGGCCTCCGCAGGGTCAGCCCCAGCATTTT.

The gene calls are TRBV3-1 and TRBJ2-5; 7 bases align to TRBD2. CDR1 is LGHDT and CDR2 is YNNKEL in the germline V gene (reference sequence). The CDR3 runs to 14 residues. J gave up 5 bases and V 4 bases, and 7 bases lay outside the gene matches. This CDR3 is CASSPGGIMETQYF. CDR3 coding DNA: TGTGCCAGCAGCCCGGGGGGTATCATGGAGACCCAGTACTTC.

This clonotype was found a few times. This chain uses TRBV5-4 with TRBJ2-2; D unclear. V shed 0 bases and J shed 8 bases, with 11 bases lying between them. In germline, CDR1 is SGHNT, CDR2 YYREEE (reference sequence). The CDR3 spans 14 residues. CDR3 residues: CASSLVLGPGELFF. The CDR3 coding sequence is TGTGCCAGCAGCTTGGTCCTAGGGCCTGGGGAGCTGTTTTTT.

This clonotype occurred many times. The chain couples TRBV7-2 to TRBJ2-5; 12 bases line up with TRBD2. V gave up 5 bases and J gave up 9 bases; unmatched junction bases: 10. The CDR3 extends over 15 amino acids. Looked up from germline, CDR1 is SGHTA and CDR2 is FQGNSA. The CDR3 loop reads CASSGLAGLGGAQYF. The CDR3 bases are TGTGCCAGCAGCGGACTAGCGGGGCTCGGCGGAGCCCAGTACTTC.

This sequence joins TRBV4-2 and TRBJ2-1; TRBD1 agrees at 7 bases. With V trimmed by 3 bases and J by 4 bases, 9 bases remained unmatched. CDR1 is LGHNA, CDR2 YNFKEQ, per germline. The CDR3 extends over 16 amino acids. The CDR3 coding sequence is TGTGCCAGCAGCCAGGGCGACAGGGTTTTATACAATGAGCAGTTCTTC. It translates to CASSQGDRVLYNEQFF.

The table lists this clonotype with a few counts. The chain couples TRBV10-3 to TRBJ1-2, with TRBD1 matching over 10 bases. The V gene end was trimmed by 10 bases and the J gene end by 7 bases; junction bases not matched to a gene: 15. CDR1 and CDR2 (germline): ENHRY, SYGVKD. CDR3 length equals 15 residues. The CDR3 bases are TGTGCCACGACCGGACAGGGGGTTACGATGGGTGGCTACACCTTC. Translated, it gives CATTGQGVTMGGYTF.

With regard to this clonotype: This sequence may be a read error, since a much larger clone differs from it by one base. CDR3 in DNA: TGTGCCAGCAGCGGGGGGACCGGACCTAATGAAGAACTGTTTTTT. Translation: CASSGGTGPNEELFF. This sequence joins TRBV11-1 and TRBJ1-4; D perhaps matches TRBD1 (5 bases). This CDR3 has 15 residues. Germline V gene lookup returns CDR1 SGHAT and CDR2 FQDESV (reference sequence).

This clonotype has ten or more counts. This rearrangement joins TRBV12-5 to TRBJ1-1, with a tentative D call TRBD1 (5 bases). Germline V gene sequence: CDR1 LGHNT, CDR2 FRNRAP. CDR3 size: 19 residues. V lost 1 base to trimming and J lost 2 bases, with 23 bases between them. CDR3 nucleotide sequence: TGTGCTAGTGGTTTGGCCCGCCCCGGGACCGCTAGCTTCAACACTGAAGCTTTCTTT. It translates to CASGLARPGTASFNTEAFF.

This chain uses TRBV5-5 with TRBJ2-7; 9 positions match TRBD1. The CDR3 consists of 13 residues. Germline trimming cut 5 bases from V and 9 bases from J; bases unmatched to any gene: 9. Germline loops: CDR1 SGHKS, CDR2 YYEKEE (reference sequence). The CDR3 loop reads CASRRQGVDGQYF. The CDR3 DNA is TGTGCCAGCAGACGACAGGGGGTAGACGGGCAGTACTTC.

This clonotype has ten or more counts. The chain recombines TRBV7-9 with TRBJ2-1; D not resolved. This CDR3 is built from 16 residues. The ends were cut back, 0 bases at V and 3 bases at J, with 12 bases in the middle. The germline V gene encodes CDR1 SEHNR and CDR2 FQNEAQ (reference sequence). CDR3 bases: TGTGCCAGCAGCTTAGCAGGGTTTGGTATCTACAATGAGCAGTTCTTC. It codes for CASSLAGFGIYNEQFF.

This clonotype was picked up many times. This rearrangement joins TRBV3-1 to TRBJ2-1; 7 bases align to TRBD2. The V gene's germline CDR1 is LGHDT and CDR2 YNNKEL (reference sequence). After removal of 4 bases from V and 9 bases from J, the junction contained 12 bases not matched to a gene. The CDR3 loop spans 15 amino acids. The CDR3 DNA reads TGTGCCAGCAGCCGAAGGGCCGTAGGGGAGGGTGAGCAGTTCTTC. Amino acids: CASSRRAVGEGEQFF.

This clonotype appeared a few times. This chain joins TRBV7-6 and TRBJ1-3; 10 bases match TRBD1. CDR3 size: 15 residues. V was clipped by 3 bases and J by 6 bases; unmatched bases: 5. Per germline, CDR1 SGHVS and CDR2 FNYEAQ. Here the CDR3 DNA reads TGTGCCAGCAGCTTCGACAGGGGGCTTGAAAACACCATATATTTT. Translated: CASSFDRGLENTIYF.

This clonotype was detected a few times. This sequence joins TRBV7-2 and TRBJ2-1, with 7 bases lining up with TRBD1. Per the germline V gene, CDR1 is SGHTA and CDR2 is FQGNSA. V shed 6 bases, J shed 6 bases, and the junction held 8 bases outside the gene matches. The CDR3 length is 14 residues. Written as DNA, the CDR3 is TGTGCCAGCAGACAAACCGGGACAGCCAATGAGCAGTTCTTC. This gives the protein CASRQTGTANEQFF.

This clonotype was counted ten times or more. V and J are TRBV14 and TRBJ2-5, with 8 positions matching TRBD1. V shed 2 bases, J shed 1 base, and the junction held 3 bases outside the gene matches. Germline loops: CDR1 SGHDN, CDR2 FVKESK. This CDR3 is built from 15 residues. CDR3 protein: CASSQFRGLQETQYF. DNA for the CDR3: TGTGCCAGCAGCCAATTCAGGGGGCTCCAAGAGACCCAGTACTTC.

The chain employs TRBV5-4 and TRBJ1-1; D uncertain. Deletions cut 2 bases from V and 5 bases from J, with 10 bases between. The length of the CDR3 is 13 residues. Germline V gives CDR1 SGHNT, CDR2 YYREEE (reference sequence). CDR3 sequence reads: CASSFGRKTEAFF. The CDR3 DNA is TGTGCCAGCAGCTTCGGCAGGAAGACTGAAGCTTTCTTT.

This clonotype was seen more than once but under ten times. The chain combines TRBV20-1 with TRBJ2-1, with D perhaps matching TRBD1 (6 bases). The V gene's germline CDR1 is DFQATT and CDR2 SNEGSKA (reference sequence). V lost 0 bases and J lost 3, with 12 bases in between. The CDR3 is 15 amino acids. CDR3 amino acids: CSARDMIGGYNEQFF. The CDR3 DNA sequence: TGCAGTGCTAGAGATATGATAGGGGGCTACAATGAGCAGTTCTTC.

The J gene is TRBJ2-7, the V gene TRBV12-3 or TRBV12-4; D not resolved. The germline V and J ends were trimmed by 6 bases and 6 bases, with 12 bases remaining between them. The CDR3 consists of 12 residues. For the CDR3, the DNA is TGTGCCAGCAGCTCTACCCCCAGCGAGCAGTACTTC. Amino acid sequence: CASSSTPSEQYF.

The rearrangement joins TRBV6-2 or TRBV6-3 to TRBJ1-5; no clear D. Per the germline V gene, CDR1 is MNHEY and CDR2 is SVGEGT. This CDR3 spans 15 amino acids. Between the trimmed V and J ends, which lost 6 bases and 0 bases, there was a span of 12 bases. CDR3 in DNA: TGTGCCAGCAGGGTCAGCCCCTATAGCAATCAGCCCCAGCATTTT. This sequence encodes CASRVSPYSNQPQHF.

This clonotype was observed a few times. The rearrangement links TRBV6-4 to TRBJ2-1, with D uncertain. Trimming took off 3 bases at V and 8 bases at J, with 11 bases between the two ends. In germline, CDR1 is MRHNA, CDR2 SNTAGT. The CDR3 spans 13 residues. Here the CDR3 reads CASSEGSGDEQFF. The DNA for the CDR3 is TGTGCCAGCAGTGAAGGCTCAGGTGATGAGCAGTTCTTC.

The V and J genes are TRBV10-3 and TRBJ1-1; D uncertain. Trimming removed 9 bases from V and 1 base from J, with 9 bases in between. The CDR3 is 12 residues long. Germline V gives CDR1 ENHRY, CDR2 SYGVKD. This CDR3 reads CAIGPQNTEAFF. Written as DNA, the CDR3 is TGTGCCATAGGTCCGCAGAACACTGAAGCTTTCTTT.